The present T cell receptor (beta chain) was sequenced within a study of identical twins. TCRdb itself ran the 5' RACE reads through MiXCR, one entry per CDR3 protein. Of 700,000 to 950,000 distinct CDR3 sequences in the sample, 12% were seen once. This clonotype was seen more than once but under ten times. Trimming removed 1 base from V and 4 bases from J, with 13 bases in between. The CDR3 is 15 residues long. The germline gives CDR1 SEHNR, CDR2 FQNEAQ (reference sequence). Separately, the same data were catalogued under a study of yellow fever vaccine responses in identical twins.

The chain couples TRBV7-9 to TRBJ1-1; D is perhaps TRBD1 (5 bases). This clonotype originated in a woman aged 18-35 years in good health. Sequencing was carried out using PBMCs. CDR3 nucleotides: TGTGCCAGCAGCTTAGTAACGGGGGGTACCACTGAAGCTTTCTTT. Residues: CASSLVTGGTTEAFF.